The 25 T cell receptor beta chains below all came from one sample that was sequenced in a study of shared clonotypes between healthy human individuals. Profiled with immunoSEQ multiplex PCR; TCRdb holds only in-frame clones, not every one. There are some 2,500,000 clones in the sample; 85% to 95% occur only once, and more than 0.35% lies in the top ten. The specimen was naive CD4+ T cells from PBMCs. Indicated subset: CD45RA+ positively selected. All receptors derive from a man younger than 35 in good health. Some clones in this sample may be carry-over from other donors' samples.

This chain joins TRBV5-1 and TRBJ2-3; no clear D gene. Germline-derived CDR1 and CDR2 are SGHRS and YFSETQ. Trimming left V 1 base short and J 2 bases short, with 8 bases between. The CDR3 is 14 residues long. This chain's CDR3 is CASSLSVDTDTQYF. CDR3 bases: TGCGCCAGCAGCTTGTCGGTGGACACAGATACGCAGTATTTT.

This chain connects TRBV6-4 to TRBJ1-2, with a possible D match to TRBD1 (5 bases). Trimming shortened V by 7 bases and J by 8 bases, and 17 bases separated the two germline ends. The CDR3 sequence is 13 residues long. Per the germline V gene, CDR1 is MRHNA and CDR2 is SNTAGT. The CDR3 DNA reads as TGTGCCAGCACTCTCCGGGGCCGTCAGGGCTACACCTTC. Amino acids: CASTLRGRQGYTF.

This clone was recorded only once. The rearrangement links TRBV28 to TRBJ1-6, with D maybe TRBD1 (6 bases). The CDR3 is made up of 15 amino acids. Germline CDR1 reads MDHEN; CDR2 reads SYDVKM. V was clipped by 8 bases and J by 4 bases, with 15 bases between them. The CDR3 loop reads CASGGGGGYNSPLHF. CDR3 coding DNA: TGTGCCAGCGGGGGCGGTGGAGGATATAATTCACCCCTCCACTTT. The variable domain in full, completed from reference TRBV28 and TRBJ1-6, reads DVKVTQSSRYLVKRTGEKVFLECVQDMDHENMFWYRQDPGLGLRLIYFSYDVKMKEKGDIPEGYSVSREKKERFSLILESASTNQTSMYLCASGGGGGYNSPLHFGNGTRLTVT.

This chain links TRBV6-5 with TRBJ1-2; 11 nucleotides agree with TRBD1. Germline trimming cut 8 bases from V and 7 bases from J; bases unmatched to any gene: 6. CDR3 length: 13 amino acids. Germline loops: CDR1 MNHEY, CDR2 SVGAGI. The DNA for the CDR3 is TGTGCCAGCTGCGGACAGGGGGCTAGTGGCTACACCTTC. Encoded protein: CASCGQGASGYTF.

The chain carries TRBV5-4 and TRBJ1-4; unclear D gene. V was clipped by 1 base and J by 7 bases, with 20 bases between them. Germline V gene data show CDR1 as SGHNT and CDR2 as YYREEE (reference sequence). CDR3 length: 17 residues. The CDR3 DNA follows: TGTGCCAGCAGCTTGTTTCCCCTGGAAAGCTTTTCTGAAAAACTGTTTTTT. Its protein product is CASSLFPLESFSEKLFF.

The chain is built from TRBV30 and TRBJ1-4; D call uncertain. The CDR3 has 16 residues. CDR1 GTSNPN and CDR2 SVGIG come from the germline V gene (reference sequence). V lost 1 base and J 7 bases, leaving 19 bases between the germline ends. The DNA for the CDR3 is TGTGCCTGGAGTGACACCCGGACCTTTGGGAGTGAAAAACTGTTTTTT. Encoded protein: CAWSDTRTFGSEKLFF.

The chain carries TRBV28 and TRBJ1-2, with a possible D match to TRBD1 (6 bases). This CDR3 comprises 15 residues. With 5 bases removed from V and 7 bases from J, the gap between germline ends came to 20 bases. From germline, CDR1 is MDHEN and CDR2 SYDVKM. CDR3 coding DNA: TGTGCCAGCAGTCGCGGCGGGGGCGGCAGGTTTGGCTACACCTTC. Protein product: CASSRGGGGRFGYTF.

V gene TRBV6-5 combines with J gene TRBJ2-1; tentative D call: TRBD2 (8 bases). CDR1 is MNHEY, CDR2 SVGAGI, per germline. The CDR3 sequence is 16 residues long. V dropped 4 bases and J dropped 1 base, with 14 bases sitting between them. The CDR3 sequence: CASSSGGTASYNEQFF. The CDR3 DNA follows: TGTGCCAGCAGTTCGGGGGGGACAGCTTCCTACAATGAGCAGTTCTTC.

V and J are TRBV18 and TRBJ2-5; possibly TRBD1 for D (7 bases). The V end lost 0 bases, the J end lost 5 bases, and 16 bases lay between the germline ends. The CDR3 sequence is 16 residues long. The germline V gene has CDR1 KGHSH and CDR2 LQKENI. The CDR3 nucleotides are TGTGCCAGCTCACCACCAGTTTCCGCAGGGGGGGAGACCCAGTACTTC. Amino acids: CASSPPVSAGGETQYF.

This chain uses TRBV29-1 with TRBJ2-1; TRBD2 is a possible D gene (6 bases). Germline V gives CDR1 SQVTM, CDR2 ANQGSEA. The CDR3 is made up of 11 amino acids. V lost 5 bases and J lost 14, with 16 bases in between. The CDR3 bases are TGCAGCGTTTGGGTTAGCGGAGGGGAGTTCTTC. Translation gives CSVWVSGGEFF.

The chain joins TRBV21-1 to TRBJ1-1. TRBV21-1 is a listed pseudogene. This CDR3 is 13 amino acids long. The CDR3 DNA reads as TGTGCCAGCGCGGGACGGCGAAACACTGAAGCTTTCTTT. It yields the protein CASAGRRNTEAFF.

The chain has TRBV27 and TRBJ1-2; no firm D call. The V gene's germline CDR1 is MNHEY and CDR2 SMNVEV (reference sequence). V lost 5 bases and J lost 5, with 21 bases in between. The CDR3 is 16 amino acids. The DNA of the CDR3 is TGTGCCAGCAGTGAGGCTTGGAAACTCTCCACTTATGGCTACACCTTC. Residues: CASSEAWKLSTYGYTF.

The V and J genes are TRBV28 and TRBJ1-2; the match to TRBD1 covers 9 bases. The CDR3 length is 17 residues. Germline-derived CDR1 and CDR2 are MDHEN and SYDVKM. V lost 4 bases to trimming and J lost 2 bases; unmatched junction nucleotides: 11. DNA of the CDR3: TGTGCCAGCAGTTCGTGGGGACAGGGAGGGTTAAACTATGGCTACACCTTC. Its protein product is CASSSWGQGGLNYGYTF.

The chain is built from TRBV28 and TRBJ1-1; a weak D match, TRBD1 (6 bases). CDR1 is MDHEN, CDR2 SYDVKM, per germline. There are 14 residues in the CDR3. The V and J ends lost 3 bases and 4 bases respectively, with 12 bases between them. The chain's CDR3 is CASSLGRGTTEAFF. The CDR3, as DNA: TGTGCCAGCAGTTTGGGCAGGGGTACCACTGAAGCTTTCTTT.

The chain employs TRBV19 and TRBJ2-1, with TRBD1 as a possible D gene (5 bases). V lost 5 bases to trimming and J lost 2 bases, with 10 bases between them. The CDR3 runs to 14 residues. Per the germline V gene, CDR1 is LNHDA and CDR2 is SQIVND (reference sequence). CDR3 DNA: TGTGCCAGTAGTCGTGTAGGGGCCTACAATGAGCAGTTCTTC. This codes for CASSRVGAYNEQFF.

The chain joins TRBV6-1 to TRBJ2-1; D assignment may be TRBD1 or TRBD2 (5 bases each). CDR1 and CDR2 from the germline V gene are MNHNS and SASEGT. CDR3 size: 16 residues. Trimming cost V 3 bases and J 2 bases, with 14 bases left between them. The CDR3 loop is CASSDRGADAYNEQFF. CDR3 bases: TGTGCCAGCAGTGATCGAGGGGCTGACGCCTACAATGAGCAGTTCTTC.

The chain employs TRBV28 and TRBJ1-2; 7 bases agree with TRBD1. Trimming cost V 8 bases and J 2 bases; bases outside gene matches: 11. This CDR3 contains 15 residues. Germline V gene data show CDR1 as MDHEN and CDR2 as SYDVKM. The CDR3 region is CASAPHPGQNYGYTF. The CDR3 DNA reads TGTGCCAGCGCCCCACACCCGGGACAGAACTATGGCTACACCTTC.

The rearrangement joins TRBV7-7 to TRBJ2-1; 7 bases agree with TRBD2. CDR1 SSHAT and CDR2 FNYEAQ come from the germline V gene (reference sequence). With V trimmed by 5 bases and J by 5 bases, 6 bases remained unmatched. CDR3 length: 14 residues. CDR3 loop: CASSPASGDNEQFF. CDR3 nucleotide sequence: TGTGCCAGCAGCCCCGCTAGCGGAGACAATGAGCAGTTCTTC.

The chain has TRBV4-1 and TRBJ2-1, with 7 bases fitting TRBD2. CDR3 length: 15 amino acids. The V gene end was trimmed by 2 bases and the J gene end by 8 bases; junction bases not matched to a gene: 9. Germline values: CDR1 MGHRA, CDR2 YSYEKL. DNA of the CDR3: TGCGCCAGCAGCCAACCTCGGGGGGTTTACGATGAGCAGTTCTTC. Amino acids: CASSQPRGVYDEQFF.

The rearrangement links TRBV5-4 to TRBJ1-4; D not certain. CDR1 SGHNT and CDR2 YYREEE come from the germline V gene (reference sequence). The CDR3 totals 15 residues. V was clipped by 0 bases and J by 8 bases, with 14 bases between them. The CDR3 nucleotides read TGTGCCAGCAGCTTGGCCCCAGGCCATGAAGAAAAACTGTTTTTT. This sequence encodes CASSLAPGHEEKLFF.

This clone has only one observation. J is TRBJ2-3 and V is TRBV10-1, with D perhaps TRBD1 or TRBD2 (6 bases each). Germline lookup yields CDR1 WNHNN and CDR2 SYGVQD (reference sequence). Trimming removed 8 bases from V and 2 bases from J, with 14 bases in between. The CDR3 runs 14 residues. The DNA for the CDR3 is TGCGCCAGCCGGGCGGAGGGGGTCACAGATACGCAGTATTTT. Its protein product is CASRAEGVTDTQYF.

The chain carries TRBV6-6 and TRBJ2-1; 7 positions agree with TRBD2. This CDR3 has 14 residues. Germline CDR1 reads MNHNY; CDR2 reads SVGAGI (reference sequence). V shed 2 bases, J shed 9 bases, and the junction held 7 bases outside the gene matches. In nucleotides, the CDR3 is TGTGCCAGCAGTTACGGACATCTAGCGGTTGAGCAGTTCTTC. Protein product: CASSYGHLAVEQFF.

About this clone: Other DNA sequences in this specimen translate into the identical CDR3. The CDR3 spells CASSEEGRQPQHF. DNA for the CDR3: TGTGCCAGCAGTGAAGAGGGAAGACAGCCCCAGCATTTT. The V call is TRBV2, the J call TRBJ1-5; D remains unclear. Germline assignment: CDR1 SNHLY and CDR2 FYNNEI. The CDR3 sequence is 13 residues long. V was clipped by 1 base and J by 7 bases, with 8 bases between them.

The rearrangement links TRBV25-1 to TRBJ1-4; D unresolved. CDR3 length: 16 residues. V was pared by 1 base and J by 0 bases, with 9 bases between. Germline-derived CDR1 and CDR2 are MGHDK and SYGVNS. The CDR3 nucleotides read TGTGCCAGCAGTGAATCCCCCAGGACAACTAATGAAAAACTGTTTTTT. Translated, it gives CASSESPRTTNEKLFF.

The chain employs TRBV6-6 and TRBJ2-7; D not resolved. The V gene lost 6 bases and the J gene lost 2 bases, with 11 bases spanning the gap. There are 13 residues in the CDR3. Germline CDR1 and CDR2: MNHNY and SVGAGI (reference sequence). CDR3 region: CASRAGAAYEQYF. The DNA of the CDR3 is TGTGCCAGCAGGGCAGGAGCCGCCTACGAGCAGTACTTC.